The clone carrying this TCR beta chain was counted at least ten times. Its antigen is still unknown. The sample is drawn from a study of T cells in Graves' hyperthyroidism and ophthalmopathy. Germline assignment: CDR1 MNHNY and CDR2 SVGAGI (reference sequence). The CDR3 runs 15 residues. Trimming pared 0 bases from V and 6 bases from J, leaving 14 bases between. TCR beta CDR3 regions were amplified from RNA transcripts. The HTBI primer set served for first-round RT-PCR of the TCR CDR3. TCRdb passed the multiplex PCR reads through MiXCR, listing each CDR3 protein once. This table holds 500,000 to 750,000 distinct CDR3 sequences, 35% to 55% found once. Regarding the study as a whole: The majority of expanded thyroid clonotypes above 0.001 also appeared in blood. A model of 13 V-J pairs discriminated ophthalmopathy from stable hyperthyroidism. For ophthalmopathy, model prediction preceded onset by a median roughly 6.2 months.

Diagnostic assessment was based on clinical symptoms, serum thyroxine and TRAb, thyroid ultrasound and orbital computed tomography. The genes are TRBV6-6 and TRBJ1-1; D is perhaps TRBD1 (5 bases). Sequenced input: peripheral blood or thyroid tissue (not recorded which). The sequence was obtained from a woman younger than 35 with Graves' hyperthyroidism. CDR3 amino acids: CASSYSMQRGSEAFF. The CDR3 DNA reads TGTGCCAGCAGTTACTCAATGCAGAGGGGCTCTGAAGCTTTCTTT.